This TCR beta chain was profiled in a study of cytomegalovirus exposure and HLA in healthy donors (dated by TCRdb to the late 2010s). Concerning the study at large: According to an earlier analysis of around 600 of the donors, 150 million to 200 million T cells yielded roughly 110 million unique TCR beta sequences and about 280 Gb of sequence data. An early release that covered approximately 600 HLA-typed donors contained about 300 gigabases of sequencing data and 70 million to 100 million unique TCR sequences. To predict cytomegalovirus infection status, the study brought together high-throughput TCR immunosequencing, statistical association of individual TCRs with disease status, and machine learning. Class I and class II HLA loci were covered by the typing at four-digit resolution. Across some 400 genotyped donors of the cohort, an average of approximately 200,000 unique TCR beta nucleotide sequences per donor were sequenced, and approximately 19% of those sequences were non-productive. The study was designed to test whether signatures of past pathogen exposure could be identified by cataloging public T cell receptors. Typing coverage varied by locus: roughly 629-640 donors for A, B, C, DRB1 and DQB1; 522 for DQA1; some 610 for DPA1; approximately 450 for DPB1. A later genetic analysis used genome-wide SNP genotypes for about three fifths of the 666 donors, treating that subset as a discovery cohort. Among the roughly 380 genotyped donors, more than 70% belonged to the genetic ancestry cluster associated with self-reported Caucasian donors. Rather than using new phenotypic data, the later analysis identified candidate immune exposures from TCR beta sequences and from how often those sequences occurred across donors. To study patterns of TCR occurrence, a later analysis re-analyzed previously published TCR beta repertoires from more than 550 donors and added high-resolution HLA genotyping. The study used immunosequencing to profile the T cell repertoires of 666 subjects and linked those repertoires to cytomegalovirus serostatus. All discovery cohort repertoires had been generated using a single sequencing platform. Four to six DR-DQ haplotypes were handled as single units for association and clustering, since linkage in the cohort was strong. A separate validation cohort of approximately 120 different subjects was used in addition to the approximately 700-subject first cohort. An earlier analysis of 587 of the donors applied high-throughput TCR beta sequencing to assess whether each TCR beta V gene segment acted as functional or pseudogenic. Donor age, sex, ethnicity and CMV serostatus were collected together with the repertoire data.

General study outcomes and caveats: An association between a missense DCLRE1C variant and V-gene and J-gene trimming of TCR beta chains was found in a later genetic analysis and replicated in an independent cohort. Because HLA typing was unavailable for some donors at each locus, only the typed subset was used in association tests. In an earlier analysis of some 640 of the donors, most TCR beta V segments were observed in productive rearrangements about 87% or about 30% of the time, broadly matching IMGT annotations. Immune exposure information for the cohort was limited to CMV serostatus. In a later genetic analysis, fewer N-insertions in productive TCRs were reported among donors in an Asian-associated ancestry cluster than the roughly 700-donor mean. When HLA alleles, especially DR and DQ, strongly co-occurred, TCR associations were difficult to assign to individual alleles. Specific HLA alleles were associated with roughly 16,000 TCR beta sequences at a false discovery rate of 0.05 in a later analysis. The 87-base-pair reads could not distinguish some IMGT-functional V segments, including TRBV6-2 and TRBV6-3, so those segments were excluded. Several of the top co-occurrence clusters appeared to be linked to parvovirus B19, influenza, CMV and Epstein-Barr virus, according to a later analysis. The study gave a list of 150 to 200 TCR beta chains associated with cytomegalovirus. Cytomegalovirus status was reported to be diagnosed by the classifier with high specificity and sensitivity in both the original and validation cohorts. Because counts were too low, seventeen rarely observed V segments, including chromosome 9 orphons, were excluded from the earlier analysis of around 640 of the donors. According to a later analysis, most CMV-associated TCR beta chains appeared to be HLA-restricted, and the HLA associations seemed to be driven largely by CMV exposure. While some public TCRs were present in many individuals, most TCR sequences turned up only very rarely across donors. In a later analysis, HLA-associated TCR beta chains were found to be more clonally expanded and to have lower generation probabilities than equally common non-associated chains. In vitro tests confirmed that a few of the cytomegalovirus-associated TCR beta chains recognize cytomegalovirus antigens. The authors suggested that the approach could potentially be generalized to other disease states and immunological phenotypes. In a later analysis, TCR association rates were found to vary across HLA loci, with the most associated TCRs seen for DRB1 alleles and the fewest for HLA-C alleles. Only TCR beta chains were sequenced in this cohort, and the absence of alpha or paired-chain data limited detectable features. Linkage disequilibrium might explain the correlated functional status among segregating V segments, but an unknown experimental factor could not be excluded. Roughly uniform sequencing depth across donors was assumed in presence/absence analyses, although this assumption may not hold. A group of highly shared sequence variants was considered likely to be a technical artifact of the sequencing pipeline. A further reported finding was that TCR beta sequences accurately predicted the HLA-A and HLA-B alleles for most subjects in the first cohort.

Library construction relied on the immunoSEQ multiplex PCR assay. A mixture of 60 forward primers for TCR Vbeta segments and 13 reverse primers for TCR Jbeta segments was used in the multiplex PCR. The CDR3 region of rearranged TCR beta genes was amplified from genomic DNA with a multiplex PCR assay. The Illumina HiSeq System was used to sequence the amplified TCR beta libraries as 87-base-pair reads. From the authors' description of their analysis: A later analysis counted some 80 million unique TCR beta chains across the 550 to 750 repertoires, and some 11 million of these chains were shared by at least two donors. Raw reads were error-corrected and collapsed into unique sequences by a nearest-neighbor algorithm in which closely related sequences were merged to remove PCR and sequencing errors. V, D and J gene segments were assigned by aligning CDR3 sequences to IMGT reference sequences. For a sequence to be retained, a match of at least six nucleotides to both a V gene segment and a J gene segment was required. Rearrangements were called productive when the CDR3 lacked stop codons and stayed in frame with V and J; all others were non-productive. CDR3 was defined according to IMGT convention as the region running from the second conserved V-encoded cysteine to the conserved J-encoded phenylalanine. In an earlier analysis of approximately 590 of the donors, sequences lacking an unambiguous match to a single V gene segment were excluded. In an earlier analysis of 587 of the donors, a V segment was called functional when productive rearrangements were above 56.7%, and segregating when the standard deviation between donors exceeded 5%. A statistical classification framework was developed to diagnose cytomegalovirus status using the catalog of TCR beta chain sequences. A later analysis assigned V and J genes by comparing TCR nucleotide sequences with IMGT/GENE-DB human TR gene sequences. In a later analysis, CDR3 sequences and most-parsimonious VDJ recombination scenarios were assigned using the TCRdist pipeline. In a later analysis, each TCR beta chain was defined by its CDR3 amino acid sequence together with its V-gene family, and reads without a unique V-gene family were excluded. A later analysis removed several hundred highly shared, low-generation-probability nucleotide sequences to deal with suspected cross-contamination and a sequencing artifact. A later analysis calculated a clonal expansion index for each public chain from normalized within-repertoire ranks of inferred template counts. Generation probabilities in a later analysis came from a VDJ recombination model fitted to out-of-frame rearrangements, and those results were checked against IGoR. Hypergeometric tests were used in a later analysis to score TCR-TCR, TCR-HLA and TCR-CMV co-occurrence, with a repertoire-size bias correction applied to the TCR pairs. To estimate false discovery rates, a later analysis permuted the HLA or CMV assignments 20 times. In a later analysis, co-occurring TCRs were grouped with DBSCAN, and TCRdist sequence similarity was added when clustering was performed within HLA-allele-positive subsets. Repertoires with fewer than 30,000 or more than 120,000 public chains, plus five repertoires with anomalous nucleotide sharing, were excluded from co-occurrence clustering. TCRdb took this table from immuneACCESS and kept in-frame rearrangements with V and J called. Such tables lack part of the clones; where checked against another copy, unresolved V genes explain under half of the gap, and the rest is unexplained. V and J calls plus clone size are reproduced from that table; the DNA served to infer D and trimming. This sample is represented by around 150,000 clones; approximately 80% of them were singletons. The ten largest account for 5% to 5.5% of the sample.

There are a few counts of this clone. Its antigen has not been determined. No much larger clone exists at a distance of one base, and base qualities are not known. V sheds 4 bases and J sheds 4 bases, leaving 11 bases between their ends. From the germline V gene (reference sequence), CDR1 is GTSNPN and CDR2 is SVGIG. CDR3 length: 13 amino acids, cysteine to phenylalanine. The DNA shown is the 39-base CDR3, in frame from base 1. The cohort consisted of 650 to 700 healthy bone marrow donors. At the time of sampling, all cohort members were nominally healthy, though unrecorded immune exposures were likely present. The donor was CMV seronegative and was included in the group of under 450 seronegative cohort members. A peripheral blood sample was provided by each donor, and peripheral blood mononuclear cells were used for TCR beta sequencing. The Qiagen DNeasy Blood Extraction Kit was used to extract genomic DNA from the blood cell samples.

The chain joins TRBV30 to TRBJ1-3; the best D guess is TRBD1, with 5 bases matching. Material for sequencing was PBMCs. The source is a male donor in good health and CMV-seronegative. The CDR3 loop reads CAWTIGAGNTIYF. The base sequence is TGTGCCTGGACTATAGGGGCCGGAAACACCATATATTTT.